This TCR beta chain appears in the sequencing data of a study of blood T cell repertoires in COVID-19. On the study more broadly: The samples span acute and convalescent COVID-19 from the United States, Italy and Spain.

This clone showed up many times. In the original processing: Estimation of nucleated cell counts relied on the amplification of reference gene primers. This table comes from immunoSEQ multiplex PCR, and its TCRdb copy is limited to in-frame clones, with some not included. Clone size and the V and J calls come from that table; the DNA yielded D and trimming. The sample shows tens of thousands of clones, about 79% of them seen only once. Germline loops: CDR1 LNHDA, CDR2 SQIVND (reference sequence). There are 16 residues in the CDR3. V dropped 3 bases and J dropped 6 bases, with 18 bases sitting between them.

Specimen: peripheral blood. The V gene is TRBV19, the J gene TRBJ1-5; TRBD1 might be the D (6 bases). The TCR originated in a woman aged 60-75 years with acute or convalescent COVID-19. CDR3 in DNA: TGTGCCAGTAGTATCATACAGGGTACGTCCAGTCAGCCCCAGCATTTT. The encoded protein is CASSIIQGTSSQPQHF.